The 18 T cell receptor beta chains listed next were all sequenced from one sample in a study of graft-versus-host responses after intestinal transplantation listed by TCRdb under 2021. The intended sense of this specimen's time point label: cells obtained before transplantation from donor or recipient. No cognate antigen is known for these TCRs. Library generation was performed with the immunoSEQ multiplex PCR assay. TCRdb re-hosts the immuneACCESS table, in-frame sequences only. Its copies lack some clones; in the studies checked, an unresolved V gene accounts for under half of them, and the cause for the rest is not known. This sample is represented by some 120,000 clones; approximately 92% of them were singletons. Of the sample, around 0.15% falls within the top ten clones. Specimen: unstimulated CD4+ T cells sorted from spleen or lymph node cells, collected before intestinal transplant. The receptors originated from a human donor who received an intestinal transplant.

The chain uses TRBV5-1 and TRBJ2-5, with D possibly matching TRBD2 (5 bases). Trimming removed 6 bases at V and 3 bases at J, with 12 bases between. This CDR3 comprises 13 residues. Germline V CDR1 and CDR2: SGHRS, YFSETQ. CDR3 sequence: CASTVRGKETQYF. The CDR3 region has the DNA TGCGCCAGCACCGTACGGGGAAAAGAGACCCAGTACTTC.

The chain combines TRBV7-7 with TRBJ2-2; 8 bases fit TRBD2. V shed 1 base and J 0 bases; nucleotides not matched to a gene: 4. The CDR3 has 17 residues. Germline lookup yields CDR1 SSHAT and CDR2 FNYEAQ (reference sequence). The CDR3 DNA sequence: TGTGCCAGCAGCTTAGACGGGGGGGCTACGAACACCGGGGAGCTGTTTTTT. This gives the protein CASSLDGGATNTGELFF.

The chain uses TRBV19 and TRBJ2-3; D may be TRBD1 (6 bases). The CDR3 totals 16 residues. Trimming cost V 6 bases and J 0 bases, with 16 bases left between them. Per the germline V gene, CDR1 is LNHDA and CDR2 is SQIVND (reference sequence). The CDR3 protein is CASRSVQGLSTDTQYF. The DNA of the CDR3 is TGTGCCAGTAGATCGGTCCAGGGGCTTAGCACAGATACGCAGTATTTT.

The chain couples TRBV12-1 to TRBJ2-3; the D call of TRBD2 is as the table states it, not checked on the DNA. TRBV12-1 is given as a pseudogene. The CDR3 loop spans 14 amino acids. CDR3 sequence (DNA): TGTGCCAGCAGCCCGAGGTTTAGCACAGATACGCAGTATTTT. Its translation: CASSPRFSTDTQYF.

This clone was detected a few times. The chain links TRBV10-3 to TRBJ1-4; unclear D gene. V lost 6 bases and J 0 bases, leaving 17 bases between the germline ends. From germline, CDR1 is ENHRY and CDR2 SYGVKD. CDR3 size: 17 residues. The CDR3 region has the DNA TGTGCCATCAGCGTGCTTTACAGTCCTGCAACTAATGAAAAACTGTTTTTT. This translates into CAISVLYSPATNEKLFF.

The chain employs TRBV9 and TRBJ1-1; 7 nucleotides line up with TRBD1. Germline V lookup: CDR1 SGDLS, CDR2 YYNGEE. With V trimmed by 3 bases and J by 0 bases, 17 bases remained unmatched. This CDR3 region has 19 residues. In nucleotides, the CDR3 is TGTGCCAGCAGCGCCCGGGACAGCTTACCTGGCCGGTTGAACACTGAAGCTTTCTTT. This codes for CASSARDSLPGRLNTEAFF. The full variable domain, rest sourced from reference TRBV9 and TRBJ1-1, is DSGVTQTPKHLITATGQRVTLRCSPRSGDLSVYWYQQSLDQGLQFLIQYYNGEERAKGNILERFSAQQFPDLHSELNLSSLELGDSALYFCASSARDSLPGRLNTEAFFGQGTRLTVV.

The genes are TRBV4-1 and TRBJ2-7, with 10 nucleotides matching TRBD1. The germline CDR1 and CDR2 sequences are MGHRA and YSYEKL. CDR3 length equals 15 residues. V trimming: 4 bases; J trimming: 3 bases; junction bases outside the gene matches: 6. CDR3 DNA sequence: TGCGCCAGCAGCCTTCGGACAGGGGGAGTCTACGAGCAGTACTTC. Protein product: CASSLRTGGVYEQYF.

This chain links TRBV19 with TRBJ1-3, with D possibly TRBD1 on 5 matching bases. This CDR3 spans 14 amino acids. Germline V gene data show CDR1 as LNHDA and CDR2 as SQIVND (reference sequence). The V and J ends lost 4 bases and 4 bases respectively, with 11 bases between them. The CDR3 sequence: CASSNQGLGNTIYF. For the CDR3, the DNA is TGTGCCAGTAGTAATCAGGGTCTGGGAAACACCATATATTTT.

The chain is built from TRBV11-1 and TRBJ2-7; D perhaps matches TRBD1 (5 bases). The CDR3 contains 13 residues. CDR1 and CDR2 from the germline V gene are SGHAT and FQDESV (reference sequence). Trimming took 5 bases from V and 5 from J, leaving 13 bases between them. The CDR3 region is CASSPGPQDEQYF. The CDR3, as DNA: TGTGCCAGCAGCCCCGGCCCACAGGACGAGCAGTACTTC.

This clone was seen only once. The chain combines TRBV5-1 with TRBJ1-2; a weak D match, TRBD1 (6 bases). The CDR3 runs 14 residues. CDR1 and CDR2 (germline): SGHRS, YFSETQ. Trimming took off 0 bases at V and 1 base at J, with 7 bases between the two ends. The CDR3 region is CASSLVQGNYGYTF. The CDR3 DNA sequence: TGCGCCAGCAGCTTGGTACAGGGTAACTATGGCTACACCTTC.

V gene TRBV29-1 combines with J gene TRBJ2-5; 9 bases fit TRBD1. The CDR3 is made up of 14 amino acids. J lost 3 bases, V lost 6 bases, and 8 bases had no gene match. The germline V gene has CDR1 SQVTM and CDR2 ANQGSEA. The CDR3 bases are TGCAGCGTATCCGGACAGGGGAAGAAAGAGACCCAGTACTTC. It is translated as CSVSGQGKKETQYF.

The gene calls are TRBV5-1 and TRBJ1-2; D is unclear. Germline CDR1 is SGHRS and CDR2 is YFSETQ. The V and J ends lost 2 bases and 6 bases respectively, with 8 bases between them. CDR3 size: 12 residues. The CDR3 here is CASSFEGNGYTF. The CDR3 DNA sequence: TGCGCCAGCAGCTTCGAAGGGAATGGCTACACCTTC. The entire variable domain, with the rest obtained from reference TRBV5-1 and TRBJ1-2, is as follows: KAGVTQTPRYLIKTRGQQVTLSCSPISGHRSVSWYQQTPGQGLQFLFEYFSETQRNKGNFPGRFSGRQFSNSRSEMNVSTLELGDSALYLCASSFEGNGYTFGSGTRLTVV.

The chain carries TRBV5-1 and TRBJ2-7, with 9 bases aligning to TRBD2. The CDR3 has 14 residues. The germline CDR1 and CDR2 sequences are SGHRS and YFSETQ. V lost 4 bases to trimming and J lost 2 bases; unmatched junction nucleotides: 4. The CDR3 protein is CASSPAGGTYEQYF. The CDR3 DNA reads TGCGCCAGCAGCCCGGCGGGGGGGACCTACGAGCAGTACTTC.

A few counts support this clone. This sequence joins TRBV10-3 and TRBJ1-1; tentative D call: TRBD1 (5 bases). Trimming removed 9 bases at V and 4 bases at J, with 18 bases between. Germline V gene sequence: CDR1 ENHRY, CDR2 SYGVKD. The CDR3 is 14 amino acids. The CDR3: CAISLQDVGTEAFF. For the CDR3, the DNA is TGTGCCATTTCCCTACAGGATGTCGGCACTGAAGCTTTCTTT.

J is TRBJ1-1 and V is TRBV18; D is uncertain. V gave up 2 bases and J gave up 6 bases, with 16 bases separating them. Germline V gene data show CDR1 as KGHSH and CDR2 as LQKENI. The CDR3 is 15 amino acids. The CDR3 DNA reads as TGTGCCAGCTCACCAATCTCCAACTTAAGCCCTGAAGCTTTCTTT. This encodes CASSPISNLSPEAFF.

The chain links TRBV6-5 to TRBJ1-2, with unresolved D. The CDR3 extends over 15 amino acids. The germline CDR1 and CDR2 sequences are MNHEY and SVGAGI. Trimming took 7 bases from V and 8 from J, leaving 23 bases between them. The CDR3 is CASTMGAYGLKGYTF. CDR3 nucleotides: TGTGCCAGCACCATGGGAGCGTATGGTTTGAAGGGCTACACCTTC.

The chain combines TRBV9 with TRBJ1-3; D unresolved. V lost 4 bases and J 2 bases, leaving 10 bases between the germline ends. The CDR3 sequence is 14 residues long. Germline loops: CDR1 SGDLS, CDR2 YYNGEE. The CDR3, as DNA: TGTGCCAGCAGCCCTAGGACGGCTGGAAACACCATATATTTT. Protein: CASSPRTAGNTIYF.

This chain joins TRBV7-2 and TRBJ2-1; TRBD2 aligns across 11 bases. J gave up 5 bases and V 0 bases, and 6 bases lay outside the gene matches. Per germline, CDR1 SGHTA and CDR2 FQGNSA. The CDR3 covers 17 residues. CDR3 loop: CASSLARLAGKDNEQFF. In nucleotides, the CDR3 is TGTGCCAGCAGCTTAGCCCGACTAGCGGGAAAGGACAATGAGCAGTTCTTC.